Reported below is one TCR beta chain. This sample is drawn from a study of blood T cell repertoires in COVID-19. Study summary: In each case, the material was cDNA or gDNA derived from T cells, B-cell-depleted T cells, or PBMCs.

Symptom resolution, clearance, or two negative PCRs marked donors in Cohort 3 as recovered. Profiling relied on immunoSEQ multiplex PCR, and the TCRdb table lists in-frame clones only, not all of them. The sample consists of approximately 350,000 clones, roughly 87% of them appearing once. Sequences were obtained from PBMCs or T cells enriched from blood (not recorded which). This TCR was recovered from a woman in her twenties or thirties who had recovered from COVID-19.

The CDR3 coding sequence is TGCGCCAGCAGCATAGGACTAGCGGGGGCCACAGATACGCAGTATTTT. Protein: CASSIGLAGATDTQYF. The rearrangement joins TRBV5-1 to TRBJ2-3, with 13 bases lining up with TRBD2. Germline-derived CDR1 and CDR2 are SGHRS and YFSETQ. The ends lost 4 bases at V and 2 bases at J; junction bases unmatched: 4. CDR3 length: 16 residues.